This T cell receptor (beta chain) was sequenced during a study of patients and donors after allogeneic stem cell transplantation. The CDR3 length is 16 residues. Per germline, CDR1 KGHSH and CDR2 LQKENI. The V segment lost 6 bases and the J segment 5 bases; nucleotides outside the gene matches: 9. TCRdb processed the RT-PCR reads anew with MiXCR; each CDR3 protein has one entry. This table has about 110,000 distinct CDR3 sequences, approximately 35% appearing once. The sequence came from a human donor who was either an allogeneic HSCT recipient or a stem cell or donor lymphocyte infusion donor (not recorded which). It is not recorded whose cells these are; they may come from a transplant donor. Sequencing was carried out using blood, either unsorted or a sorted T cell fraction (not recorded which). This rearrangement joins TRBV18 to TRBJ1-5; 11 bases line up with TRBD1. CDR3 region: CASSGQGAVGYQPQHF. The CDR3 bases are TGTGCCAGCTCCGGACAGGGGGCGGTGGGGTATCAGCCCCAGCATTTT.